The rows below give T cell receptor beta chains drawn from one sample of a study of blood T cell repertoires in COVID-19. Produced via immunoSEQ multiplex PCR; TCRdb's table is partial and in-frame only. The repertoire holds about 55,000 clones, with 91% as singletons. The sequenced sample consisted of peripheral blood. These receptors all stem from a man aged 50 or older with active COVID-19. CDR3s include the opening cysteine and the closing phenylalanine or tryptophan. The D gene is left open where the match is weak. Clone sizes are given selectively: once, few, many, or a class where the clone is expanded.

D gene: NA
J gene: TRBJ2-3
V gene: TRBV11-2
clone size: NA
CDR3 protein: CASSSRGGTSTDTQYF
CDR3 DNA: TGTGCCAGCAGCTCGAGAGGCGGGACTAGCACAGATACGCAGTATTTT

D gene: NA
J gene: TRBJ1-6
V gene: TRBV3-1/TRBV3-2
clone size: NA
CDR3 protein: CASSQSGLGSPLHF
CDR3 DNA: TGTGCCAGCAGCCAATCAGGGTTAGGGTCACCCCTCCACTTT

D gene: NA
J gene: TRBJ1-5
V gene: TRBV12-3/TRBV12-4
clone size: NA
CDR3 protein: CASSLFYNQPQHF
CDR3 DNA: TGTGCCAGCAGTTTATTCTACAATCAGCCCCAGCATTTT

D gene: NA
J gene: TRBJ1-2
V gene: TRBV3-1/TRBV3-2
clone size: NA
CDR3 protein: CASSPQGGNYGYTF
CDR3 DNA: TGTGCCAGCAGCCCCCAGGGAGGGAACTATGGCTACACCTTC

D gene: TRBD2
J gene: TRBJ2-3
V gene: TRBV19
clone size: NA
CDR3 protein: CASSPGLAGGTDTQYF
CDR3 DNA: TGTGCCAGTAGTCCGGGACTAGCGGGTGGCACAGATACGCAGTATTTT

D gene: TRBD2
J gene: TRBJ2-5
V gene: TRBV9
clone size: NA
CDR3 protein: CASSILAGDGRGETQYF
CDR3 DNA: TGTGCCAGCAGCATCCTAGCGGGAGACGGGCGGGGAGAGACCCAGTACTTC

D gene: NA
J gene: TRBJ1-3
V gene: TRBV28
clone size: NA
CDR3 protein: CASSLNPRTTGSPIYF
CDR3 DNA: TGTGCCAGCAGTTTAAATCCCAGGACAACAGGTTCTCCCATATATTTT

D gene: NA
J gene: TRBJ2-3
V gene: TRBV7-9
clone size: NA
CDR3 protein: CASSLGTAGDTQYF
CDR3 DNA: TGTGCCAGCAGCTTAGGCACAGCAGGAGATACGCAGTATTTT

D gene: TRBD1
J gene: TRBJ1-1
V gene: TRBV16
clone size: NA
CDR3 protein: CASSLDRANTEAFF
CDR3 DNA: TGTGCCAGCAGCCTGGACAGGGCCAACACTGAAGCTTTCTTT

D gene: TRBD1
J gene: TRBJ2-1
V gene: TRBV11-2
clone size: NA
CDR3 protein: CASRSAGTGVYNEQFF
CDR3 DNA: TGTGCCAGCAGAAGCGCGGGGACAGGGGTATACAATGAGCAGTTCTTC

D gene: NA
J gene: TRBJ1-1
V gene: TRBV2
clone size: NA
CDR3 protein: CASSAFGINTEAFF
CDR3 DNA: TGTGCCAGCAGTGCCTTCGGGATCAACACTGAAGCTTTCTTT

D gene: NA
J gene: TRBJ1-1
V gene: TRBV14
clone size: NA
CDR3 protein: CASSQVGGAPTEAFF
CDR3 DNA: TGTGCCAGCAGCCAAGTGGGGGGGGCGCCGACTGAAGCTTTCTTT

D gene: NA
J gene: TRBJ1-1
V gene: TRBV19
clone size: NA
CDR3 protein: CASSIHAEAFF
CDR3 DNA: TGTGCCAGTAGTATTCATGCTGAAGCTTTCTTT

D gene: NA
J gene: TRBJ2-5
V gene: TRBV4-3
clone size: NA
CDR3 protein: CASSQEVGFGETQYF
CDR3 DNA: TGCGCCAGCAGCCAAGAGGTCGGGTTCGGGGAGACCCAGTACTTC

D gene: NA
J gene: TRBJ1-2
V gene: TRBV5-6
clone size: NA
CDR3 protein: CASSLVRRDYGYTF
CDR3 DNA: TGTGCCAGCAGCTTGGTGCGCAGGGACTATGGCTACACCTTC

D gene: TRBD2
J gene: TRBJ2-1
V gene: TRBV29-1
clone size: once
CDR3 protein: CSPMPGLAGEDWYNEQFF
CDR3 DNA: TGCAGCCCAATGCCGGGACTAGCGGGAGAGGATTGGTACAATGAGCAGTTCTTC

D gene: TRBD2
J gene: TRBJ2-5
V gene: TRBV25-1
clone size: NA
CDR3 protein: CASSEYSTSGRETQYF
CDR3 DNA: TGTGCCAGCAGTGAATATTCGACTAGCGGGCGGGAGACCCAGTACTTC

D gene: NA
J gene: TRBJ2-1
V gene: TRBV18
clone size: NA
CDR3 protein: CASSPPGGYNEQFF
CDR3 DNA: TGTGCCAGCTCACCACCGGGGGGATACAATGAGCAGTTCTTC

D gene: TRBD1
J gene: TRBJ2-3
V gene: TRBV3-1/TRBV3-2
clone size: NA
CDR3 protein: CASRGGHTDTQYF
CDR3 DNA: TGTGCCAGCAGAGGGGGCCACACAGATACGCAGTATTTT

D gene: NA
J gene: TRBJ2-7
V gene: TRBV6-1
clone size: NA
CDR3 protein: CASSERRSRGMHEQYF
CDR3 DNA: TGTGCCAGCAGTGAAAGGCGAAGTAGGGGGATGCACGAGCAGTACTTC

D gene: NA
J gene: TRBJ1-5
V gene: TRBV28
clone size: few
CDR3 protein: CASSLEDSYNQPQHF
CDR3 DNA: TGTGCCAGCAGTTTAGAAGACAGTTACAATCAGCCCCAGCATTTT

D gene: TRBD2
J gene: TRBJ2-2
V gene: TRBV4-2
clone size: NA
CDR3 protein: CASSQASGGYTGELFF
CDR3 DNA: TGTGCCAGCAGCCAAGCTAGCGGGGGCTACACCGGGGAGCTGTTTTTT

D gene: TRBD1
J gene: TRBJ2-5
V gene: TRBV14
clone size: NA
CDR3 protein: CASSRLRDSTLQETQYF
CDR3 DNA: TGTGCCAGCAGCCGCTTACGGGACAGCACTCTCCAAGAGACCCAGTACTTC

D gene: TRBD1
J gene: TRBJ1-2
V gene: TRBV3-1/TRBV3-2
clone size: NA
CDR3 protein: CASSRGTGYGYTF
CDR3 DNA: TGTGCCAGCAGCCGCGGGACAGGGTATGGCTACACCTTC